These 26 T cell receptor beta chains share one sample of origin, sequenced in a study of technical replicates of blood from a few donors. Sequenced by immunoSEQ multiplex PCR; TCRdb stores in-frame clones only, minus some. The repertoire holds approximately 70,000 clones, with about 94% as singletons. The specimen was T cells isolated from PBMCs. The receptor source for this set is a human donor in good health.

This clone was found once. The J gene is TRBJ2-1, the V gene TRBV5-6, with 7 bases fitting TRBD2. The V segment lost 4 bases and the J segment 0 bases; nucleotides outside the gene matches: 7. Germline lookup yields CDR1 SGHDT and CDR2 YYEEEE. This CDR3 contains 16 residues. CDR3 amino acids: CASSLLASGSYNEQFF. DNA for the CDR3: TGTGCCAGCAGCCTACTGGCTAGCGGCTCCTACAATGAGCAGTTCTTC.

J is TRBJ1-2 and V is TRBV20-1; D remains unclear. The germline CDR1 and CDR2 sequences are DFQATT and SNEGSKA (reference sequence). CDR3 length: 11 residues. Trimming removed 0 bases from V and 3 bases from J, with 2 bases in between. CDR3 bases: TGCAGTGCTAGAGACGACTATGGCTACACCTTC. It yields the protein CSARDDYGYTF.

The chain joins TRBV28 to TRBJ1-5, with D hard to call. V was cut by 5 bases and J by 4 bases, with 21 bases left in between. The CDR3 contains 17 residues. CDR1 and CDR2 (germline): MDHEN, SYDVKM. The CDR3 reads CASSPRLATGKNQPQHF. The CDR3 DNA reads as TGTGCCAGCAGTCCGAGACTCGCGACCGGAAAAAATCAGCCCCAGCATTTT.

The chain employs TRBV4-1 and TRBJ1-1; the D gene is possibly TRBD1 (5 bases). Germline CDR1 is MGHRA and CDR2 is YSYEKL. CDR3 size: 18 residues. V was clipped by 4 bases and J by 0 bases, with 21 bases between them. The CDR3 DNA reads TGCGCCAGCAGCCCCTTTAAACTGACAGCCATAATGAACACTGAAGCTTTCTTT. Translated, it gives CASSPFKLTAIMNTEAFF.

The genes are TRBV28 and TRBJ2-7; the D gene is possibly TRBD1 (5 bases). This CDR3 spans 16 amino acids. V dropped 5 bases and J dropped 1 base, with 18 bases sitting between them. In germline, CDR1 is MDHEN, CDR2 SYDVKM. The CDR3 is CASSPPPGHGSYEQYF. CDR3 coding DNA: TGTGCCAGCAGTCCGCCCCCAGGGCACGGTTCCTACGAGCAGTACTTC.

The J gene is TRBJ2-1, the V gene TRBV30; TRBD2 matches 10 bases. This CDR3 region has 15 residues. Germline V gene lookup returns CDR1 GTSNPN and CDR2 SVGIG (reference sequence). V lost 1 base to trimming and J lost 5 bases; unmatched junction nucleotides: 5. DNA for the CDR3: TGTGCCTGGAGTGAACTAGCGGGATGGGACAATGAGCAGTTCTTC. It yields the protein CAWSELAGWDNEQFF.

The CDR3 DNA reads TGTGCCAGCAGCTGGGGGACGGCTAGCGGGAGGGCCGGGAAGACCCAGTACTTC. It is translated as CASSWGTASGRAGKTQYF. This chain links TRBV5-4 with TRBJ2-5, with TRBD2 identical over 12 bases. The CDR3 runs to 18 residues. Per the germline V gene, CDR1 is SGHNT and CDR2 is YYREEE (reference sequence). Trimming took 3 bases from V and 6 from J; bases not matched to a gene: 15.

J is TRBJ1-1 and V is TRBV9; a weak D match, TRBD1 (5 bases). Germline assignment: CDR1 SGDLS and CDR2 YYNGEE. The V gene lost 3 bases and the J gene lost 0 bases, with 9 bases spanning the gap. This CDR3 is 14 amino acids long. The CDR3 region is CASSARVMNTEAFF. CDR3 sequence (DNA): TGTGCCAGCAGCGCCAGGGTGATGAACACTGAAGCTTTCTTT. Together with reference TRBV9 and TRBJ1-1, the CDR3 gives the full variable domain: DSGVTQTPKHLITATGQRVTLRCSPRSGDLSVYWYQQSLDQGLQFLIQYYNGEERAKGNILERFSAQQFPDLHSELNLSSLELGDSALYFCASSARVMNTEAFFGQGTRLTVV.

The genes are TRBV6-1 and TRBJ2-3; tentative D call: TRBD1 (6 bases). V lost 6 bases and J lost 5, with 9 bases in between. The CDR3 has 12 amino acids. Germline V CDR1 and CDR2: MNHNS, SASEGT. The CDR3 coding sequence is TGTGCCAGCAGGAGGGGGAAAGATACGCAGTATTTT. It translates to CASRRGKDTQYF.

V and J are TRBV28 and TRBJ1-2; D possibly corresponds to TRBD1 (5 bases). Trimming stripped 2 bases from V and 4 bases from J, with 11 bases between. The length of the CDR3 is 14 residues. The germline gives CDR1 MDHEN, CDR2 SYDVKM. The CDR3 DNA reads as TGTGCCAGCAGTTTACAGGGAAGGAGCTATGGCTACACCTTC. Protein sequence: CASSLQGRSYGYTF.

This clone was recorded once. CDR3 bases: TGTGCCATCACTGGACAGCCGAACACTGAAGCTTTCTTT. Protein: CAITGQPNTEAFF. V and J are TRBV10-3 and TRBJ1-1; possibly TRBD1 for D (6 bases). Germline V gives CDR1 ENHRY, CDR2 SYGVKD. The V end lost 7 bases, the J end lost 1 base, and 10 bases lay between the germline ends. The CDR3 has 13 amino acids.

The chain links TRBV10-3 to TRBJ2-7, with 10 bases matching TRBD2. Germline lookup yields CDR1 ENHRY and CDR2 SYGVKD. V shed 3 bases, J shed 3 bases, and the junction held 5 bases outside the gene matches. The CDR3 extends over 15 amino acids. The CDR3 region is CAISEIAGGDYEQYF. CDR3 DNA: TGTGCCATCAGTGAAATAGCGGGAGGTGACTACGAGCAGTACTTC.

Only one count was recorded for this clone. The CDR3 region is CAWFNGGKTYGYTF. As DNA, the CDR3 is TGTGCCTGGTTTAACGGGGGGAAAACCTATGGCTACACCTTC. This chain links TRBV30 with TRBJ1-2; the D gene is possibly TRBD1 (5 bases). The CDR3 contains 14 residues. The ends were cut back, 5 bases at V and 4 bases at J, with 17 bases in the middle. From germline, CDR1 is GTSNPN and CDR2 SVGIG (reference sequence).

The chain's CDR3 is CASSSGASGYEQYF. The CDR3 DNA reads TGTGCCAGCAGTTCAGGCGCCTCGGGGTACGAGCAGTACTTC. This chain joins TRBV27 and TRBJ2-7; TRBD2 might be the D (5 bases). The CDR3 runs 14 residues. V lost 4 bases to trimming and J lost 4 bases, with 14 bases between them. CDR1 and CDR2 (germline): MNHEY, SMNVEV (reference sequence).

The CDR3: CASSVVRGYGYTF. The CDR3 DNA reads TGTGCCAGCAGCGTAGTTAGGGGTTATGGCTACACCTTC. The genes are TRBV9 and TRBJ1-2, with D tentatively TRBD1 (5 bases). Trimming removed 0 bases from V and 5 bases from J, with 8 bases in between. Germline CDR1 and CDR2: SGDLS and YYNGEE. The CDR3 has 13 amino acids.

This clone was counted once. This sequence joins TRBV20-1 and TRBJ2-3; D is ambiguous. Germline CDR1 reads DFQATT; CDR2 reads SNEGSKA (reference sequence). The ends were cut back, 5 bases at V and 11 bases at J, with 14 bases in the middle. The CDR3 is made up of 11 amino acids. This chain's CDR3 is CSALDSPGQYF. CDR3 coding DNA: TGCAGTGCTCTTGACTCCCCGGGGCAGTATTTT.

The chain employs TRBV5-6 and TRBJ1-1; D gene uncertain. Germline-derived CDR1 and CDR2 are SGHDT and YYEEEE. The CDR3 length is 13 residues. V was shortened by 6 bases and J by 0 bases, with 9 bases between the two germline ends. Written as DNA, the CDR3 is TGTGCCAGCACCCTTCAGTTGAACACTGAAGCTTTCTTT. Encoded protein: CASTLQLNTEAFF.

This clone was observed a few times. This chain links TRBV28 with TRBJ2-7, with a weak D call TRBD2 (5 bases). V gave up 7 bases and J gave up 0 bases, with 16 bases separating them. CDR1 MDHEN and CDR2 SYDVKM come from the germline V gene. The CDR3 covers 15 residues. CDR3 in amino acids: CASNSNWRASYEQYF. CDR3 DNA: TGTGCCAGCAATTCCAACTGGCGGGCCTCCTACGAGCAGTACTTC.

For the CDR3, the DNA is TGTGCCAGCAGTGAACTGGGAGGGGTTAGCACAGATACGCAGTATTTT. It specifies CASSELGGVSTDTQYF. The rearrangement uses TRBV6-1 and TRBJ2-3; 7 nucleotides agree with TRBD2. V lost 2 bases, J lost 0 bases, and 5 bases stayed unmatched. Germline assignment: CDR1 MNHNS and CDR2 SASEGT. The CDR3 is made up of 16 amino acids.

V gene TRBV5-1 combines with J gene TRBJ1-1, with a possible D match to TRBD1 (5 bases). The CDR3 is 15 amino acids. The V gene's germline CDR1 is SGHRS and CDR2 YFSETQ. V lost 0 bases and J lost 1, with 10 bases in between. DNA of the CDR3: TGCGCCAGCAGCTTGGTCTTTACAGGGAACACTGAAGCTTTCTTT. Amino acids: CASSLVFTGNTEAFF.

V and J are TRBV7-2 and TRBJ2-2; D is possibly TRBD2 (5 bases). V dropped 3 bases and J dropped 4 bases, with 12 bases sitting between them. The CDR3 totals 15 residues. Germline V lookup: CDR1 SGHTA, CDR2 FQGNSA. The CDR3 DNA sequence: TGTGCCAGCAGCTTGGACTCCCGGGGCACCGGGGAGCTGTTTTTT. It encodes CASSLDSRGTGELFF. Looking up the rest from reference TRBV7-2 and TRBJ2-2 gives the full variable domain: GAGVSQSPSNKVTEKGKDVELRCDPISGHTALYWYRQSLGQGLEFLIYFQGNSAPDKSGLPSDRFSAERTGGSVSTLTIQRTQQEDSAVYLCASSLDSRGTGELFFGEGSRLTVL.

The chain uses TRBV7-3 and TRBJ2-3; 7 positions match TRBD1. Germline assignment: CDR1 SGHTA and CDR2 FQGTGA. The CDR3 contains 14 residues. Trimming cost V 5 bases and J 2 bases; bases outside gene matches: 4. The CDR3 sequence: CASSVDRYTDTQYF. In DNA, the CDR3 is TGTGCCAGCAGCGTGGACAGGTACACAGATACGCAGTATTTT.

The rearrangement links TRBV7-9 to TRBJ1-2; D is unclear. Trimming removed 4 bases at V and 13 bases at J, with 7 bases between. The CDR3 sequence is 9 residues long. Germline CDR1 is SEHNR and CDR2 is FQNEAQ (reference sequence). DNA of the CDR3: TGTGCCAGCAGCTCGGAGCCCACCTTC. Translating it yields CASSSEPTF.

The chain links TRBV19 to TRBJ2-6; D is perhaps TRBD1 (6 bases). The CDR3 loop spans 16 amino acids. Germline V gives CDR1 LNHDA, CDR2 SQIVND (reference sequence). V lost 6 bases to trimming and J lost 2 bases, with 14 bases between them. CDR3 bases: TGTGCCAGTAGGCATTTACAGGGCGCTGGGGCCAACGTCCTGACTTTC. This sequence encodes CASRHLQGAGANVLTF.

This clone was detected once. The chain recombines TRBV19 with TRBJ2-3; TRBD2 matches 12 bases. The CDR3 totals 18 residues. CDR1 LNHDA and CDR2 SQIVND come from the germline V gene (reference sequence). Trimming at V came to 9 bases and at J to 4 bases, leaving 17 bases not matched to a gene. As DNA, the CDR3 is TGTGCCAGCCAAGGACGGACCGGGACTAGCGGGTTCGCAGATACGCAGTATTTT. It encodes CASQGRTGTSGFADTQYF.

V usage is TRBV5-5 and J usage is TRBJ2-7, with a possible D match to TRBD1 (6 bases). Trimming left V 4 bases short and J 5 bases short, with 10 bases between. This CDR3 has 12 amino acids. Germline V lookup: CDR1 SGHKS, CDR2 YYEKEE (reference sequence). The CDR3 spells CASSLQGHEQYF. CDR3 in DNA: TGTGCCAGCAGCCTACAGGGACACGAGCAGTACTTC.